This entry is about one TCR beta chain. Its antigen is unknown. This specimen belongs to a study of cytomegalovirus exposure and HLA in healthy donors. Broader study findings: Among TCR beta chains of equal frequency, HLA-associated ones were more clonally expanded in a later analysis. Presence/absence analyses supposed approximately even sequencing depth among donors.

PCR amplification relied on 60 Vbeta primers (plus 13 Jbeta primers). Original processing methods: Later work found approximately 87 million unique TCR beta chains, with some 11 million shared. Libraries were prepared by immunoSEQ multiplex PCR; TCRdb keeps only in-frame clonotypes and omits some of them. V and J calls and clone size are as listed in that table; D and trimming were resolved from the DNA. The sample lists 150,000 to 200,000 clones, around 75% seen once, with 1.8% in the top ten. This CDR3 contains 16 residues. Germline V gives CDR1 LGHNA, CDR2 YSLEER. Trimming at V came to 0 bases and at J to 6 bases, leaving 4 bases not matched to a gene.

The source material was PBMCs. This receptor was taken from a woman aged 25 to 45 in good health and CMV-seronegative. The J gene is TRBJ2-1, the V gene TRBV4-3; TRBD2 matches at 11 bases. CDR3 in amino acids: CASSQELAGDLNEQFF. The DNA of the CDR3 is TGCGCCAGCAGCCAAGAACTAGCGGGAGATCTCAATGAGCAGTTCTTC.